This T cell receptor (beta chain) originates from a study of human T cells and chemical hapten exposure. Regarding time point: pre-sensitization, week 0. Indicated treatment: therapeutic diphenylcyclopropenone sensitization with weekly scalp DPC. This CDR3 is built from 18 residues. Germline V lookup: CDR1 LGHDT, CDR2 YNNKEL (reference sequence). V shed 0 bases and J 2 bases; nucleotides not matched to a gene: 11. One entry per CDR3 protein results from TCRdb running MiXCR on the RACE reads. This sample has around 300,000 distinct CDR3 sequences, with over 5% found just once. The clonotype was recovered from a young woman with alopecia areata. Some clones in this sample may be carry-over from other donors' samples. The source material was whole blood, sampled in connection with sensitization to the hapten diphenylcyclopropenone (DPC). The chain recombines TRBV3-1 with TRBJ2-3; TRBD2 agrees at 7 bases. CDR3 protein: CASSQDGASGPLTDTQYF. The CDR3 nucleotides are TGTGCCAGCAGCCAAGATGGGGCTAGCGGCCCTCTCACAGATACGCAGTATTTT.